This T cell receptor (beta chain) was documented in a study of OX40 agonist ivuxolimab in advanced cancers. Produced via immunoSEQ multiplex PCR; TCRdb's table is partial and in-frame only. The data hold under 25,000 clones, with 80% to 90% observed a single time. This CDR3 has 15 residues. V shed 7 bases and J shed 3 bases, with 16 bases lying between them. Germline values: CDR1 SNHLY, CDR2 FYNNEI. This sample comprised CD4+ or CD8+ T cells sorted from blood, obtained in a trial of the OX40 agonist ivuxolimab. The receptor was isolated from an adult with an advanced solid tumor such as melanoma, head and neck, liver or kidney cancer. The rearrangement uses TRBV2 and TRBJ1-5; tentative D call: TRBD1 (6 bases). CDR3 sequence: CASTGGRVNNQPQHF. The CDR3 DNA is TGTGCCAGCACGGGGGGGCGGGTGAACAATCAGCCCCAGCATTTT.